The rows below give T cell receptor beta chains drawn from one sample of a study of blood T cell repertoires in COVID-19. Profiled with immunoSEQ multiplex PCR; TCRdb holds only in-frame clones, not every one. The repertoire holds about 170,000 clones, about three quarters seen once, with approximately 8% in the top ten. Sequenced: peripheral blood. The receptor set was obtained from a man aged 55 to 69 with acute or convalescent COVID-19. Both conserved end residues are part of each CDR3. The D gene is left open where the match is weak. Clone size is given for some rows only: seen once, a few or many times, or a class if the clone is expanded.

v_gene	j_gene	abundance	d_gene	CDR3nt	CDR3aa
TRBV30	TRBJ2-4	NA	NA	TGTGCCTGGAATACGGGGGAGAGAAACATTCAGTACTTC	CAWNTGERNIQYF
TRBV5-8	TRBJ2-7	once	TRBD1	TGTGCCAGCAGCTCTTCCGGGACAGGGGGCGGCGAGCAGTACTTC	CASSSSGTGGGEQYF
TRBV24-1	TRBJ2-7	NA	TRBD1	TGTGCCACCAGTGACACCAGGACAGGGAACGAGCAGTACTTC	CATSDTRTGNEQYF
TRBV27	TRBJ2-1	NA	TRBD2	TGTGCCAGCAGTTTATCTCTAGCGGGGGGGCCGAATGAGCAGTTCTTC	CASSLSLAGGPNEQFF
TRBV4-3	TRBJ1-1	NA	TRBD1	TGCGCCAGCAGCCAAGATCCGGCAGGGGGATGGACTGAAGCTTTCTTT	CASSQDPAGGWTEAFF
TRBV5-6	TRBJ1-1	NA	NA	TGTGCCAGCAGCTCGGGGGTGGGAGACACTGAAGCTTTCTTT	CASSSGVGDTEAFF
TRBV3-1/TRBV3-2	TRBJ2-7	NA	TRBD1	TGTGCCAGCAGCCGACAGGGTTCCTACGAGCAGTACTTC	CASSRQGSYEQYF
TRBV6-6	TRBJ1-2	NA	NA	TGTGCCAGCAGTTACGGGGGGGGTGGAGGCTACACCTTC	CASSYGGGGGYTF
TRBV12-3/TRBV12-4	TRBJ1-2	NA	TRBD1	TGTGCCAGCAGTTCAATAGGGGGCGCTGGCTACACCTTC	CASSSIGGAGYTF
TRBV20-1	TRBJ2-7	NA	NA	TGCAGTGTTTTAGACAGCAACGAGCAGTACTTC	CSVLDSNEQYF
TRBV12-3/TRBV12-4	TRBJ1-1	NA	NA	TGTGCCAGCAGTTGGGGGGGGGTCACTGAAGCTTTCTTT	CASSWGGVTEAFF
TRBV27	TRBJ2-7	NA	TRBD1	TGTGCCAGCAGGCGACCGGGACAGGGATGGGAGCAGTACTTC	CASRRPGQGWEQYF
TRBV10-3	TRBJ2-1	NA	TRBD2	TGTGCCATCAGTCTAGCGGGGGGTAACAATGAGCAGTTCTTC	CAISLAGGNNEQFF
TRBV2	TRBJ2-3	NA	TRBD2	TGTGCCAGCAGTGACTCGCGGGGGGGCCGGGAGTATTTT	CASSDSRGGREYF
TRBV5-1	TRBJ2-3	NA	TRBD2	TGCGCCAGCAGCTTCGGGGGGGGCACAGATACGCAGTATTTT	CASSFGGGTDTQYF
TRBV19	TRBJ1-1	NA	NA	TGTGCCAGTAGTAGGCCCCAGGGGATCGGGACTGAAGCTTTCTTT	CASSRPQGIGTEAFF
TRBV9	TRBJ2-1	NA	NA	TGTGCCAGCAGCGCCAGGGAGGTCAGTGGGAATGAGCAGTTCTTC	CASSAREVSGNEQFF
TRBV7-2	TRBJ2-7	NA	NA	TGTGCCAGCAGCTTAGCAGGAGCGGACTCCTACGAGCAGTACTTC	CASSLAGADSYEQYF
TRBV9	TRBJ2-3	NA	TRBD2	TGTGCCAGCAGCCAAAGCGGGGCGAACACAGATACGCAGTATTTT	CASSQSGANTDTQYF
TRBV19	TRBJ1-1	few	NA	TGTGCCTGTTCTAGCGGGGCTTTTGGGAACACTGAAGCTTTCTTT	CACSSGAFGNTEAFF
TRBV5-4	TRBJ2-3	NA	TRBD2	TGTGCCAGCAGCACCCCGCTAGGCGGGGGAAGCACAGATACGCAGTATTTT	CASSTPLGGGSTDTQYF
TRBV2	TRBJ1-4	NA	NA	TGTGCCAGCAGTATATCAGGGACTAATGAAAAACTGTTTTTT	CASSISGTNEKLFF
TRBV7-9	TRBJ1-1	once	TRBD1	TGTGCCAGCAGCTTAGCGCAGGGGGCAGATGAAGCTTTCTTT	CASSLAQGADEAFF
TRBV5-4	TRBJ1-2	NA	TRBD1	TGTGCCAGCAGCCTACAGGGGGGAGGTGCACGATTCTATGGCTACACCTTC	CASSLQGGGARFYGYTF
TRBV6-5	TRBJ1-1	NA	NA	TGTGCCAGCAGTCTAACCTTGAACACTGAAGCTTTCTTT	CASSLTLNTEAFF
TRBV19	TRBJ2-7	NA	TRBD1	TGTGCCAGTAGTATCCCCGGGACAGGGGGCGAGCAGTACTTC	CASSIPGTGGEQYF
TRBV5-1	TRBJ1-3	NA	NA	TGCGCCAGCAGCTTGACTACGGGAGGAGGAAACACCATATATTTT	CASSLTTGGGNTIYF
TRBV27	TRBJ1-4	NA	TRBD1	TGTGCCAGCAGTGCGCAACAGGGGGGGAGAGAAAAACTGTTTTTT	CASSAQQGGREKLFF
TRBV11-2	TRBJ2-3	few	TRBD2	TGTGCCAGCAGCTCCTCCGGGGCTAGCGGGTCAGATACGCAGTATTTT	CASSSSGASGSDTQYF
TRBV18	TRBJ1-2	NA	NA	TGTGCCAGCTCACCACCGACTCCGTCTTATGGCTACACCTTC	CASSPPTPSYGYTF
TRBV5-6	TRBJ2-1	NA	NA	TGTGCCAGCAGCTTGGACAGGCAGCAGTTCTTC	CASSLDRQQFF
TRBV29-1	TRBJ2-1	NA	TRBD1	TGCAGCGCCTACCTCCGGGGACAGGGGACCGGTGAGCAGTTCTTC	CSAYLRGQGTGEQFF
TRBV9	TRBJ1-2	NA	TRBD1	TGTGCCAGCAGCGCCCCGAGGGACAGGGCGGAGGATGGCTACACCTTC	CASSAPRDRAEDGYTF
TRBV15	TRBJ2-3	NA	TRBD2	TGTGCCACCAGCGGTAAAATAGCGGGGGGCCGCACAGATACGCAGTATTTT	CATSGKIAGGRTDTQYF
TRBV6-5	TRBJ2-7	few	NA	TGTGCCAGCAGACCCGCCGGGAACTACGAGCAGTACTTC	CASRPAGNYEQYF
TRBV18	TRBJ1-2	NA	TRBD1	TGTGCCAGCTCACCAGGGACAGGAAACTATGGCTACACCTTC	CASSPGTGNYGYTF
TRBV7-6	TRBJ2-3	NA	NA	TGTGCCAGCAGCTTAGGGGGGGGCGGAGATACGCAGTATTTT	CASSLGGGGDTQYF
TRBV11-3	TRBJ1-3	NA	NA	TGTGCCAGCAGCGGCGGGCTTGGAAACACCATATATTTT	CASSGGLGNTIYF
TRBV24-1	TRBJ1-1	NA	NA	TGTGCCACCCGAACGCAGGGGAACACTGAAGCTTTCTTT	CATRTQGNTEAFF
TRBV27	TRBJ2-3	NA	TRBD1	TGTGCCAGCAGTTTATCGGGGGACAGAACATTCACAGATACGCAGTATTTT	CASSLSGDRTFTDTQYF
TRBV5-1	TRBJ1-2	NA	NA	TGCGCCAGCAGCTTGAGGCAGGGAAACTATGGCTACACCTTC	CASSLRQGNYGYTF
TRBV2	TRBJ1-2	NA	NA	TGTGCCAGCAGTGCGACAGAATCTGGCTACACCTTC	CASSATESGYTF
TRBV6-5	TRBJ2-3	NA	TRBD2	TGTGCCAGCCTTCCCCTGACGGGGGGAACAGATACGCAGTATTTT	CASLPLTGGTDTQYF
TRBV27	TRBJ2-1	NA	TRBD2	TGTGCCAGCAGTTTGACTCTGGAGGGAGGGCACAATGAGCAGTTCTTC	CASSLTLEGGHNEQFF
TRBV7-8	TRBJ2-5	once	NA	TGTGCCAGCAGCGACCGGGATGGAAGAGAGACCCAGTACTTC	CASSDRDGRETQYF